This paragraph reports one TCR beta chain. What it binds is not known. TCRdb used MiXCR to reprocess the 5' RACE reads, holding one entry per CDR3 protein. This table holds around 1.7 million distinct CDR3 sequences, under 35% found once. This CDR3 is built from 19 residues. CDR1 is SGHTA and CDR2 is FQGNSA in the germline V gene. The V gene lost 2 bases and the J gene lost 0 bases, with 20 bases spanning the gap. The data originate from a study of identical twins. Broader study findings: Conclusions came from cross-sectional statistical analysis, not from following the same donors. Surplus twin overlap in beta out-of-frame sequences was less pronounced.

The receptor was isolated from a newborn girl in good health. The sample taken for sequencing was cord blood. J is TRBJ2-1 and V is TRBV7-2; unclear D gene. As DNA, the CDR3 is TGTGCCAGCAGCTTAATAGGGCCAAGGGCTATGAGCTCCTACAATGAGCAGTTCTTC. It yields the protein CASSLIGPRAMSSYNEQFF.